This entry describes one T cell receptor (beta chain). The antigen is undetermined. The CDR3 is made up of 16 amino acids. In germline, CDR1 is MNHEY, CDR2 SVGAGI. The V end was cut by 0 bases, the J end by 1 base, with 10 bases between. Repertoires were generated with immunoSEQ multiplex PCR, while TCRdb's copy carries only in-frame clones and drops some. The sample includes about 170,000 clones, about 92% of them seen just once. This entry comes from a study of T cell responses to AZD1222 COVID-19 vaccine. In the study overall: Pooling was applied to second doses at about 4 or about 12 weeks. Study-wide points: Increases in Spike-specific TCR breadth and depth were seen after two AZD1222 doses. Seropositive at baseline were only a handful of AZD1222 recipients. Close to half of all spike-specific TCRs reportedly target regions of the variants that are unmutated.

The starting material was peripheral blood, obtained on day 0 of AZD1222 vaccination. V is TRBV6-5 and J is TRBJ1-3; D not certain. This TCR came from an adult in good health. The CDR3 DNA sequence: TGTGCCAGCAGTTACTCCCTCGGGGTATCTGGAAACACCATATATTTT. It encodes CASSYSLGVSGNTIYF.